This T cell receptor (beta chain) is drawn from a study of CD4 T cell repertoires in COVID-19 (dated by TCRdb to the early 2020s). Study-level background: For cross-reactivity analysis, CFSE-low cells were expanded with IL-2 for ten to eleven days and were then relabeled and restimulated with spike proteins from other coronaviruses. Naturally processed CD4+ T cell responses to SARS-CoV-2 spike and nucleoprotein were characterized in COVID-19-recovered individuals, and clonal composition was assessed by TCR Vbeta sequencing. In three recovered individuals, the researchers analyzed the TCR Vbeta repertoire of SARS-CoV-2-reactive T cells at the subset level. The research as a whole found: Consistent with cross-reactivity, between about 6 and 25% of SARS-CoV-2 clonotypes also showed up in secondary cultures stimulated with SARS-CoV and/or HKU1 spike. Several of the most expanded SARS-CoV-2-reactive clonotypes were found to be shared between two or all three memory subsets, suggesting intraclonal diversification.

Library preparation employed the immunoSEQ multiplex PCR assay. The paper's processing steps were these. To quantify how much the repertoires of different subsets overlapped, the Chao-Jaccard similarity index was used along with counts of shared clonotypes. TCRdb took over this immuneACCESS table, retaining in-frame rearrangements with V and J assigned. Such tables are incomplete; in checked studies, under half of the missing clones stem from an unresolved V gene, and the remainder is unexplained. The DNA gave D and trimming, while V, J and clone size come from that table. The table for this sample lists fewer than 30,000 clones; over 90% of them were counted only once. 0.66% of the sample is taken by the ten largest. This clone showed up just once. No cognate antigen has been identified for it. Base qualities were left out, and no much larger clone turns up one base away. Uncultured memory T cell samples were sequenced directly after ex vivo isolation. From peripheral blood mononuclear cells, the researchers isolated CD4+ total memory, central memory, effector memory and circulating T follicular helper cells.

Germline trimming: 5 bases from V, 5 bases from J; junction bases outside gene matches: 13. CDR1 and CDR2 are read off the germline V gene (reference sequence) as SEHNR and FQNEAQ. From the cysteine through the phenylalanine, the CDR3 covers 16 amino acids. Kept here is only the CDR3 DNA, which spans 48 bases and is read in frame from base 1. This specimen was circulating follicular helper CD4+ T cells (cTfh) from blood, taken before the COVID-19 pandemic. The label giving this sample's cell subset or site can be read as: circulating T follicular helper cells. The receptor's source is a human donor who had COVID-19. The chain uses TRBV7-9 and TRBJ2-3, with 7 central nucleotides matching TRBD2. For the CDR3, the sequence is CASSLGGTQGLDTQYF. The nucleotide sequence is TGTGCCAGCAGCCTGGGGGGGACCCAAGGATTAGATACGCAGTATTTT.